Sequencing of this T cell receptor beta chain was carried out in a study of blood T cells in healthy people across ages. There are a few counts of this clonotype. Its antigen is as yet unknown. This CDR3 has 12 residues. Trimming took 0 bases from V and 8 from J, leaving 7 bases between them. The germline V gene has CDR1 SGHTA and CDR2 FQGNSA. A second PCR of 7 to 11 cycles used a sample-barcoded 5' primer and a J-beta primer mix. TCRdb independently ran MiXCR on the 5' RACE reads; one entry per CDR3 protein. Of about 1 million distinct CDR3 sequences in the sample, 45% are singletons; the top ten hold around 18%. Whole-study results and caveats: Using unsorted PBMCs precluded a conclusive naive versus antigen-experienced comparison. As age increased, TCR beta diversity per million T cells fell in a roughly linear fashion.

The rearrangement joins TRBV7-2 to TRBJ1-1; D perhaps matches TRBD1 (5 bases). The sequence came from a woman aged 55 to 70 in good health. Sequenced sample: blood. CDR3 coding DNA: TGTGCCAGCAGCTTAGCGCACAGGGAAGCTTTCTTT. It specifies CASSLAHREAFF.